The 10 T cell receptor beta chains given below trace back to one sample, sequenced in a study of T cells after yellow fever vaccination. Each CDR3 protein is one row after TCRdb ran MiXCR on the 5' RACE reads. The sample contains 150,000 to 200,000 distinct CDR3 sequences, about 10% of which appear only once. The sample in question was CD8+ T cells sorted from PBMCs, obtained 15 days after the yellow fever booster vaccination. The receptor set was obtained from a man aged 18-30 years who received the YFV17D yellow fever vaccine.

The V call is TRBV5-1, the J call TRBJ2-1; perhaps TRBD2 as D (6 bases). V was clipped by 6 bases and J by 0 bases, with 7 bases between them. Germline CDR1 is SGHRS and CDR2 is YFSETQ. This CDR3 contains 13 residues. The CDR3 sequence is CASMGGSYNEQFF. In DNA, the CDR3 is TGCGCCAGCATGGGGGGCTCCTACAATGAGCAGTTCTTC. The variable domain in full, completed from reference TRBV5-1 and TRBJ2-1, reads KAGVTQTPRYLIKTRGQQVTLSCSPISGHRSVSWYQQTPGQGLQFLFEYFSETQRNKGNFPGRFSGRQFSNSRSEMNVSTLELGDSALYLCASMGGSYNEQFFGPGTRLTVL.

The chain couples TRBV4-3 to TRBJ2-1; no reliable D call. Trimming cost V 1 base and J 12 bases, with 13 bases left between them. Germline loops: CDR1 LGHNA, CDR2 YSLEER. CDR3 length: 13 residues. The CDR3 DNA sequence: TGCGCCAGCAGCCAAGGCCCTCTCATGGGGCAGTTCTTC. Protein: CASSQGPLMGQFF.

This clonotype has a single count. This chain uses TRBV6-5 with TRBJ2-7, with D hard to call. Germline V gene lookup returns CDR1 MNHEY and CDR2 SVGAGI. This CDR3 region has 12 residues. With 8 bases removed from V and 4 bases from J, the gap between germline ends came to 12 bases. CDR3 region: CASGPSGYEQYV. Here the CDR3 DNA reads TGTGCCAGCGGCCCATCGGGTTACGAGCAGTACGTC.

This clonotype was seen more than once but under ten times. The V call is TRBV12-3 or TRBV12-4, the J call TRBJ1-2; 7 positions match TRBD1. J lost 3 bases, V lost 6 bases, and 10 bases had no gene match. The CDR3 contains 15 residues. CDR3 in DNA: TGTGCCAGCAGCGACAAAGGACAGGTTTACTATGGCTACACCTTC. This sequence encodes CASSDKGQVYYGYTF.

This clonotype appeared a few times. The gene calls are TRBV7-9 and TRBJ2-5; 9 bases fit TRBD1. J lost 5 bases, V lost 4 bases, and 8 bases had no gene match. The CDR3 is made up of 15 amino acids. Germline-derived CDR1 and CDR2 are SEHNR and FQNEAQ (reference sequence). The CDR3 here is CASSSTGGTGETQYF. CDR3 coding DNA: TGTGCCAGCAGCTCGACAGGGGGAACGGGGGAGACCCAGTACTTC.

The V gene is TRBV7-9, the J gene TRBJ1-1; unclear D gene. CDR1 is SEHNR and CDR2 is FQNEAQ in the germline V gene (reference sequence). CDR3 size: 13 residues. V lost 3 bases to trimming and J lost 6 bases, with 11 bases between them. Here the CDR3 reads CASSLMREAEAFF. DNA of the CDR3: TGTGCCAGCAGCTTGATGAGGGAGGCTGAAGCTTTCTTT. Drawing the rest from reference TRBV7-9 and TRBJ1-1, the complete variable domain is DTGVSQNPRHKITKRGQNVTFRCDPISEHNRLYWYRQTLGQGPEFLTYFQNEAQLEKSRLLSDRFSAERPKGSFSTLEIQRTEQGDSAMYLCASSLMREAEAFFGQGTRLTVV.

The chain joins TRBV6-2 or TRBV6-3 to TRBJ2-7; possibly TRBD1 for D (6 bases). V lost 5 bases and J lost 0, with 8 bases in between. CDR3 length: 13 amino acids. Germline loops: CDR1 MNHEY, CDR2 SVGEGT. The CDR3 protein is CASSVTGSYEQYV. The CDR3 DNA reads TGTGCCAGCAGTGTGACAGGCTCCTACGAGCAGTACGTC.

This chain connects TRBV6-6 to TRBJ2-1; D is uncertain. Looked up from germline, CDR1 is MNHNY and CDR2 is SVGAGI (reference sequence). This CDR3 is built from 11 residues. Between the trimmed V and J ends, which lost 5 bases and 9 bases, there was a span of 8 bases. Here the CDR3 reads CASSDSGEQFF. Written as DNA, the CDR3 is TGTGCCAGCAGTGATTCTGGTGAGCAGTTCTTC.

CDR3 DNA sequence: TGTGCCAGCAGCGACTTCACAGATACGCAGTATTTT. Encoded protein: CASSDFTDTQYF. This chain links TRBV9 with TRBJ2-3; no reliable D call. CDR1 and CDR2 from the germline V gene are SGDLS and YYNGEE. The CDR3 is 12 amino acids. The V end was cut by 3 bases, the J end by 2 bases, with 4 bases between.

This clonotype was counted only a few times. This chain uses TRBV3-1 with TRBJ2-1; 11 nucleotides agree with TRBD2. Germline values: CDR1 LGHDT, CDR2 YNNKEL (reference sequence). The CDR3 is 17 residues long. The V gene end was trimmed by 1 base and the J gene end by 8 bases; junction bases not matched to a gene: 10. The DNA of the CDR3 is TGTGCCAGCAGCCAAGGGTTGCAAACTAGCGGGGGACATGAGCAGTTCTTC. As protein: CASSQGLQTSGGHEQFF.